This TCR beta chain emerged from a study of cytomegalovirus exposure and HLA in healthy donors. Researchers ran the PCR with 60 Vbeta and 13 Jbeta primers. Only in-frame clones appear in the TCRdb table, and some are missing; sequencing was by immunoSEQ multiplex PCR. Counted here are roughly 90,000 clones, around 82% occurring once; the ten biggest clones make up around 3.7%. Regarding the study as a whole: Across all donors, roughly uniform sequencing depth was an assumption of the presence/absence analyses.

With respect to this clone: The antigen remains unidentified.

Whereas donors were nominally healthy upon sampling, unrecorded immune exposures were probable. V was pared by 5 bases and J by 2 bases, with 15 bases between. This CDR3 has 15 residues. Germline V CDR1 and CDR2: SGHRS, YFSETQ. This TCR came from a man aged 25 to 40 in good health and CMV-seropositive. The chain uses TRBV5-1 and TRBJ2-3; TRBD2 is a possible D gene (5 bases). The sample was PBMCs. The CDR3 coding sequence is TGCGCCAGCAGGCATGGGAGCACCTACACAGATACGCAGTATTTT. It specifies CASRHGSTYTDTQYF.